What follows are 16 T cell receptor beta chains derived from one specimen sequenced in a study of cytomegalovirus exposure and HLA in healthy donors. Primers for the PCR totalled 60 Vbeta and 13 Jbeta. Produced via immunoSEQ multiplex PCR; TCRdb's table is partial and in-frame only. The sample contains some 96,000 clones, roughly three quarters of which appear only once. Sequencing was done on a sample of PBMCs. The receptor source for this set is a woman aged 60 to 75 in good health and CMV-seropositive.

CDR3: CASSRGLAGQETQYF. The CDR3 nucleotides are TGCGCCAGCAGCCGGGGACTAGCGGGGCAAGAGACCCAGTACTTC. This chain joins TRBV4-1 and TRBJ2-5; 13 bases align to TRBD2. CDR3 length: 15 residues. Germline CDR1 and CDR2: MGHRA and YSYEKL. The V and J ends lost 4 bases and 2 bases, in that order; junction bases with no gene match: 1.

This chain connects TRBV14 to TRBJ1-1, with TRBD1 identical over 7 bases. V lost 5 bases to trimming and J lost 5 bases; unmatched junction nucleotides: 14. The CDR3 is 16 residues long. The germline CDR1 and CDR2 sequences are SGHDN and FVKESK. CDR3: CASSTPRGARGTEAFF. CDR3 nucleotides: TGTGCCAGCAGCACCCCCAGGGGGGCTAGAGGAACTGAAGCTTTCTTT.

The chain employs TRBV5-1 and TRBJ2-7; 10 bases fit TRBD2. V gave up 0 bases and J gave up 3 bases; unmatched junction bases: 3. This CDR3 has 15 amino acids. The germline V gene encodes CDR1 SGHRS and CDR2 YFSETQ. The CDR3 DNA is TGCGCCAGCAGCTTGGGGACTAGCGGTATCTACGAGCAGTACTTC. It translates to CASSLGTSGIYEQYF. Drawing the rest from reference TRBV5-1 and TRBJ2-7, the complete variable domain is KAGVTQTPRYLIKTRGQQVTLSCSPISGHRSVSWYQQTPGQGLQFLFEYFSETQRNKGNFPGRFSGRQFSNSRSEMNVSTLELGDSALYLCASSLGTSGIYEQYFGPGTRLTVT.

The V call is TRBV10-1, the J call TRBJ2-5; TRBD2 aligns across 9 bases. Germline loops: CDR1 WNHNN, CDR2 SYGVQD (reference sequence). This CDR3 has 15 amino acids. Trimming at V came to 0 bases and at J to 9 bases, leaving 8 bases not matched to a gene. CDR3 bases: TGCGCCAGCAGTGAGTCGAGTGGACTAGCGTCATCCCAGTACTTC. It yields the protein CASSESSGLASSQYF.

This clone was seen a handful of times. The chain recombines TRBV5-4 with TRBJ1-4; 9 bases line up with TRBD1. The CDR3 runs 16 residues. Germline CDR1 is SGHNT and CDR2 is YYREEE (reference sequence). The V segment lost 4 bases and the J segment 4 bases; nucleotides outside the gene matches: 8. The CDR3: CASSAGQGSGNEKLFF. In DNA form, the CDR3 reads TGTGCCAGCAGCGCCGGACAGGGGTCGGGTAATGAAAAACTGTTTTTT.

This clone has just a few counts. The J gene is TRBJ1-1, the V gene TRBV7-3, with D uncertain. This CDR3 contains 14 residues. The germline V gene has CDR1 SGHTA and CDR2 FQGTGA. V was shortened by 6 bases and J by 3 bases, with 14 bases between the two germline ends. CDR3 sequence reads: CASRLGSADTEAFF. CDR3 DNA: TGTGCCAGCAGGTTGGGGAGTGCGGACACTGAAGCTTTCTTT.

The V call is TRBV6-4, the J call TRBJ2-4; weak D call: TRBD2 (5 bases). V lost 2 bases to trimming and J lost 16 bases, with 15 bases between them. Looked up from germline, CDR1 is MRHNA and CDR2 is SNTAGT. CDR3 size: 12 residues. CDR3 DNA: TGTGCCAGCAGTGACGGAGGCAGGCTTCTATACTTC. Its translation: CASSDGGRLLYF.

This clone was observed a few times. In the same sample, other DNA sequences code for this CDR3. The V gene is TRBV11-2, the J gene TRBJ1-1; 7 bases line up with TRBD1. Per germline, CDR1 SGHAT and CDR2 FQNNGV. The CDR3 runs to 15 residues. V lost 6 bases to trimming and J lost 1 base; unmatched junction nucleotides: 8. The chain's CDR3 is CASRTGQVWNTEAFF. The CDR3, as DNA: TGTGCCAGCAGAACAGGACAGGTATGGAACACTGAAGCTTTCTTT.

The rearrangement links TRBV9 to TRBJ2-1; 7 positions match TRBD2. V trimming: 2 bases; J trimming: 5 bases; junction bases outside the gene matches: 7. The CDR3 covers 15 residues. The germline CDR1 and CDR2 sequences are SGDLS and YYNGEE. The CDR3 sequence is CASSVGTTANNEQFF. CDR3 DNA sequence: TGTGCCAGCAGCGTCGGGACTACAGCTAACAATGAGCAGTTCTTC.

The rearrangement joins TRBV6-5 to TRBJ2-7, with TRBD2 identical over 7 bases. CDR3 length: 15 amino acids. Trimming cost V 0 bases and J 1 base; bases outside gene matches: 3. CDR1 MNHEY and CDR2 SVGAGI come from the germline V gene. CDR3: CASSYSPGGSYEQYF. The DNA of the CDR3 is TGTGCCAGCAGTTACTCCCCGGGGGGATCCTACGAGCAGTACTTC.

The V call is TRBV27, the J call TRBJ2-1; 7 bases are a match to TRBD2. Germline assignment: CDR1 MNHEY and CDR2 SMNVEV (reference sequence). J was trimmed by 2 bases and V by 8 bases; bases with no gene match: 6. The CDR3 consists of 14 residues. The CDR3 spells CASGPSGTYNEQFF. In nucleotides, the CDR3 is TGTGCCAGCGGGCCTAGCGGCACCTACAATGAGCAGTTCTTC.

V usage is TRBV13 and J usage is TRBJ2-1; D call uncertain. The ends were cut back, 4 bases at V and 0 bases at J, with 19 bases in the middle. From germline, CDR1 is PRHDT and CDR2 FYEKMQ (reference sequence). The CDR3 is 18 amino acids. CDR3 residues: CASSSNGNGESSYNEQFF. The DNA for the CDR3 is TGTGCCAGCAGCTCCAACGGTAACGGAGAGAGCTCCTACAATGAGCAGTTCTTC. The entire variable domain, with the rest obtained from reference TRBV13 and TRBJ2-1, is as follows: AAGVIQSPRHLIKEKRETATLKCYPIPRHDTVYWYQQGPGQDPQFLISFYEKMQSDKGSIPDRFSAQQFSDYHSELNMSSLELGDSALYFCASSSNGNGESSYNEQFFGPGTRLTVL.

The chain has TRBV7-9 and TRBJ2-1; 10 bases are a match to TRBD2. The junction had 7 bases not matched to a gene; V was cut back by 2 bases and J by 6 bases. The germline V gene has CDR1 SEHNR and CDR2 FQNEAQ (reference sequence). The CDR3 totals 16 residues. The CDR3 nucleotides read TGTGCCAGCAGCTTAAAACTAGCGGGAAGGACCAATGAGCAGTTCTTC. Residues: CASSLKLAGRTNEQFF.

The chain employs TRBV7-9 and TRBJ2-3; D ambiguous. CDR3 length: 13 amino acids. V was clipped by 2 bases and J by 2 bases, with 5 bases between them. The germline V gene encodes CDR1 SEHNR and CDR2 FQNEAQ (reference sequence). The CDR3 DNA reads TGTGCCAGCAGCTTACCAATCACAGATACGCAGTATTTT. It is translated as CASSLPITDTQYF. Drawing the rest from reference TRBV7-9 and TRBJ2-3, the complete variable domain is DTGVSQNPRHKITKRGQNVTFRCDPISEHNRLYWYRQTLGQGPEFLTYFQNEAQLEKSRLLSDRFSAERPKGSFSTLEIQRTEQGDSAMYLCASSLPITDTQYFGPGTRLTVL.

In this sample, this clone turned up a few times. The junction does not match germline at one end; this may be a read error. The rearrangement uses TRBV6-6 and TRBJ2-1, with D unresolved. The CDR3 is made up of 12 amino acids. Germline values: CDR1 MNHNY, CDR2 SVGAGI (reference sequence). This chain's CDR3 is CASSHVISAPIF. CDR3 DNA sequence: TGTGCCAGCAGCCACGTAATTTCCGCGCCGATCTTC.

The chain couples TRBV11-1 to TRBJ2-2; D is unclear. The V gene lost 5 bases and the J gene lost 0 bases, with 7 bases spanning the gap. The germline gives CDR1 SGHAT, CDR2 FQDESV (reference sequence). The length of the CDR3 is 14 residues. DNA for the CDR3: TGTGCCAGCAGCGGAACAGCGAACACCGGGGAGCTGTTTTTT. It translates to CASSGTANTGELFF. Together with reference TRBV11-1 and TRBJ2-2, the CDR3 gives the full variable domain: EAEVAQSPRYKITEKSQAVAFWCDPISGHATLYWYRQILGQGPELLVQFQDESVVDDSQLPKDRFSAERLKGVDSTLKIQPAELGDSAMYLCASSGTANTGELFFGEGSRLTVL.